The 26 T cell receptor beta chains listed next were all sequenced from one sample in a study of cytotoxic CD8 clonotypes in ibrutinib-treated CLL. Data came from immunoSEQ multiplex PCR; TCRdb stores just in-frame clones and leaves some out. The sample lists some 200,000 clones, 75% to 85% occurring once. The sample in question was PBMCs, obtained after 12 months of ibrutinib treatment. These receptors originate from a human donor with chronic lymphocytic leukemia.

This sequence joins TRBV29-1 and TRBJ1-2, with 8 bases aligning to TRBD1. Germline CDR1 SQVTM, CDR2 ANQGSEA. The CDR3 is 12 amino acids. With V trimmed by 5 bases and J by 9 bases, 8 bases remained unmatched. The CDR3 DNA reads TGCAGCGTTCTCGACAGGGGAGCGAGCTACACCTTC. It encodes CSVLDRGASYTF. The variable domain in full, with the rest retrieved from reference TRBV29-1 and TRBJ1-2, is SAVISQKPSRDICQRGTSLTIQCQVDSQVTMMFWYRQQPGQSLTLIATANQGSEATYESGFVIDKFPISRPNLTFSTLTVSNMSPEDSSIYLCSVLDRGASYTFGSGTRLTVV.

Only a few counts were recorded for this clone. CDR3 sequence (DNA): TGTGCCAGCTCACCACCGAATTGGGAGACCCAGTACTTC. This translates into CASSPPNWETQYF. The rearrangement links TRBV18 to TRBJ2-5, with D unresolved. Trimming shortened V by 0 bases and J by 5 bases, and 7 bases separated the two germline ends. This CDR3 is 13 amino acids long. Germline lookup yields CDR1 KGHSH and CDR2 LQKENI.

This clone appeared a single time. V is TRBV7-9 and J is TRBJ2-1; 8 bases map to TRBD2. The CDR3 length is 16 residues. CDR1 and CDR2 (germline): SEHNR, FQNEAQ (reference sequence). V dropped 5 bases and J dropped 8; count of bases not matched to a gene: 14. CDR3 in amino acids: CASSLRAGDVGDEQFF. The CDR3 DNA reads as TGTGCCAGCAGCCTACGAGCGGGAGATGTGGGCGATGAGCAGTTCTTC. The full variable domain, its missing parts supplied by reference TRBV7-9 and TRBJ2-1, is DTGVSQNPRHKITKRGQNVTFRCDPISEHNRLYWYRQTLGQGPEFLTYFQNEAQLEKSRLLSDRFSAERPKGSFSTLEIQRTEQGDSAMYLCASSLRAGDVGDEQFFGPGTRLTVL.

The chain recombines TRBV5-4 with TRBJ2-3; 10 bases fit TRBD2. Trimming cost V 2 bases and J 1 base; bases outside gene matches: 4. The CDR3 extends over 16 amino acids. Germline values: CDR1 SGHNT, CDR2 YYREEE (reference sequence). The CDR3 here is CASSFRGLARTDTQYF. CDR3 in DNA: TGTGCCAGCAGCTTTCGGGGACTAGCGCGCACAGATACGCAGTATTTT. Based on the CDR3 plus reference TRBV5-4 and TRBJ2-3, the full variable domain is ETGVTQSPTHLIKTRGQQVTLRCSSQSGHNTVSWYQQALGQGPQFIFQYYREEENGRGNFPPRFSGLQFPNYSSELNVNALELDDSALYLCASSFRGLARTDTQYFGPGTRLTVL.

This clone was counted a single time. This chain connects TRBV11-2 to TRBJ2-5; possibly TRBD1 or TRBD2 for D (5 bases each). V was cut by 3 bases and J by 2 bases, with 13 bases left in between. The germline gives CDR1 SGHAT, CDR2 FQNNGV. The CDR3 spans 15 residues. Here the CDR3 DNA reads TGTGCCAGCAGCTTCGCGACGGGGCTACAAGAGACCCAGTACTTC. It encodes CASSFATGLQETQYF.

The CDR3 coding sequence is TGTGTCCAAGGCAGGGGGTTAATCACTGAAGCTTTCTTT. Translation gives CVQGRGLITEAFF. The chain uses TRBV30 and TRBJ1-1; 7 bases align to TRBD1. From germline, CDR1 is GTSNPN and CDR2 SVGIG (reference sequence). This CDR3 region has 13 residues.

The chain links TRBV10-3 to TRBJ1-2; a possible D gene is TRBD1 (6 bases). Trimming took off 7 bases at V and 5 bases at J, with 17 bases between the two ends. From germline, CDR1 is ENHRY and CDR2 SYGVKD. There are 14 residues in the CDR3. The CDR3 DNA follows: TGTGCCATCACCAGGAGGGGGGGCGCGTATGGCTACACCTTC. This sequence encodes CAITRRGGAYGYTF.

The CDR3 here is CASSPDRVGQYF. CDR3 in DNA: TGTGCCAGCAGCCCAGACCGAGTAGGGCAGTACTTC. The chain links TRBV21-1 to TRBJ2-7. TRBV21-1 represents a pseudogene. This CDR3 has 12 amino acids.

The chain is built from TRBV27 and TRBJ2-1, with TRBD2 identical over 7 bases. In germline, CDR1 is MNHEY, CDR2 SMNVEV (reference sequence). The CDR3 has 14 amino acids. J was trimmed by 7 bases and V by 3 bases; bases with no gene match: 6. CDR3 region: CASSFGLEVNEQFF. The CDR3 region has the DNA TGTGCCAGCAGTTTCGGACTAGAGGTGAATGAGCAGTTCTTC.

The chain couples TRBV2 to TRBJ2-7; 12 positions match TRBD2. V was clipped by 10 bases and J by 5 bases; unmatched bases: 6. Germline loops: CDR1 SNHLY, CDR2 FYNNEI. There are 13 residues in the CDR3. The CDR3, as DNA: TGTGCCACAGGGACTAGCGGGCTGCACGAGCAGTACTTC. This translates into CATGTSGLHEQYF.

This chain connects TRBV6-1 to TRBJ2-2, with D possibly being TRBD1 (6 bases). Trimming took 4 bases from V and 5 from J, leaving 11 bases between them. CDR1 MNHNS and CDR2 SASEGT come from the germline V gene. The CDR3 consists of 14 residues. CDR3: CASSAGVRTGELFF. In DNA form, the CDR3 reads TGTGCCAGCAGTGCAGGGGTTCGGACCGGGGAGCTGTTTTTT.

V gene TRBV29-1 combines with J gene TRBJ2-7, with 7 bases that match TRBD1. CDR1 and CDR2 (germline): SQVTM, ANQGSEA. Trimming took 0 bases from V and 3 from J; bases not matched to a gene: 5. The CDR3 loop spans 14 amino acids. The CDR3 protein is CSVEEGGVGYEQYF. The CDR3 nucleotides are TGCAGCGTTGAAGAAGGGGGCGTCGGCTACGAGCAGTACTTC.

This clone was seen only a few times. V is TRBV6-5 and J is TRBJ1-1; D ambiguous. This CDR3 has 12 amino acids. Germline assignment: CDR1 MNHEY and CDR2 SVGAGI. The V end was cut by 5 bases, the J end by 4 bases, with 8 bases between. CDR3: CASSAWGTEAFF. In DNA, the CDR3 is TGTGCCAGCAGTGCTTGGGGCACTGAAGCTTTCTTT.

V and J are TRBV7-3 and TRBJ1-6; D remains ambiguous. CDR1 and CDR2 (germline): SGHTA, FQGTGA. The CDR3 spans 16 residues. The ends were cut back, 1 base at V and 1 base at J, with 8 bases in the middle. Written as DNA, the CDR3 is TGTGCCAGCAGCTTAAGGGAGAGGTCCTATAATTCACCCCTCCACTTT. Its protein product is CASSLRERSYNSPLHF. The full variable domain, in which reference TRBV7-3 and TRBJ1-6 provide the parts outside the CDR3, is GAGVSQTPSNKVTEKGKYVELRCDPISGHTALYWYRQSLGQGPEFLIYFQGTGAADDSGLPNDRFFAVRPEGSVSTLKIQRTERGDSAVYLCASSLRERSYNSPLHFGNGTRLTVT.

The rearrangement joins TRBV19 to TRBJ2-3, with 8 bases identical to TRBD1. CDR1 is LNHDA and CDR2 is SQIVND in the germline V gene (reference sequence). The trim removed 3 bases at V and 4 bases at J, leaving 0 bases unmatched. The CDR3 runs to 13 residues. CDR3 amino acids: CASSMTGADTQYF. Written as DNA, the CDR3 is TGTGCCAGTAGTATGACAGGGGCAGATACGCAGTATTTT.

This chain uses TRBV25-1 with TRBJ2-3, with TRBD2 identical over 11 bases. The CDR3 is 14 residues long. The germline V gene has CDR1 MGHDK and CDR2 SYGVNS. The V and J ends lost 7 bases and 5 bases, in that order; junction bases with no gene match: 5. The DNA of the CDR3 is TGTGCCAGCATGGCTAGCGGGGGGTTAGATACGCAGTATTTT. Translated, it gives CASMASGGLDTQYF.

V and J are TRBV6-1 and TRBJ2-2; D gene uncertain. The CDR3 is 12 residues long. Per the germline V gene, CDR1 is MNHNS and CDR2 is SASEGT. V lost 10 bases, J lost 0 bases, and 6 bases lay in between. CDR3 in DNA: TGTGCCATCCTCTCGAACACCGGGGAGCTGTTTTTT. Protein: CAILSNTGELFF.

The chain is built from TRBV7-9 and TRBJ1-2; the match to TRBD1 covers 7 bases. This CDR3 is 15 amino acids long. Germline values: CDR1 SEHNR, CDR2 FQNEAQ (reference sequence). After removal of 1 base from V and 5 bases from J, the junction contained 7 bases not matched to a gene. Written as DNA, the CDR3 is TGTGCCAGCAGCTTAGTAGTGGACAGGCCTTATGGCTACACCTTC. This encodes CASSLVVDRPYGYTF.

The V call is TRBV9, the J call TRBJ2-6; the D gene is possibly TRBD1 (6 bases). Trimming pared 1 base from V and 1 base from J, leaving 9 bases between. CDR3 length: 16 amino acids. In germline, CDR1 is SGDLS, CDR2 YYNGEE. CDR3 loop: CASSVWGRSGANVLTF. The CDR3 nucleotides are TGTGCCAGCAGCGTATGGGGGCGTTCTGGGGCCAACGTCCTGACTTTC.

The chain joins TRBV6-5 to TRBJ2-7, with a weak D call TRBD2 (5 bases). CDR1 and CDR2 from the germline V gene are MNHEY and SVGAGI. V was pared by 2 bases and J by 2 bases, with 16 bases between. The CDR3 has 16 residues. CDR3 region: CASSYGLPPITYEQYF. For the CDR3, the DNA is TGTGCCAGCAGTTACGGACTCCCACCGATAACCTACGAGCAGTACTTC.

The chain links TRBV2 to TRBJ2-3; 9 bases map to TRBD2. With 6 bases clipped from V and 3 bases from J, the junction kept 7 bases outside the gene matches. Germline values: CDR1 SNHLY, CDR2 FYNNEI. This CDR3 comprises 15 residues. For the CDR3, the DNA is TGTGCCAGCAGCGCCTGGCGGGGGGGGACAGATACGCAGTATTTT. This encodes CASSAWRGGTDTQYF.

This clone was detected ten times or more. This chain uses TRBV6-4 with TRBJ1-5; 7 bases are a match to TRBD1. With 4 bases clipped from V and 3 bases from J, the junction kept 3 bases outside the gene matches. Germline V gives CDR1 MRHNA, CDR2 SNTAGT. CDR3 length equals 14 residues. CDR3 residues: CASSGTGHNQPQHF. The CDR3 DNA reads TGTGCCAGCAGTGGGACAGGTCACAATCAGCCCCAGCATTTT.

The rearrangement joins TRBV7-2 to TRBJ1-1, with D possibly being TRBD1 (5 bases). Germline CDR1 reads SGHTA; CDR2 reads FQGNSA. The V end was cut by 3 bases, the J end by 0 bases, with 11 bases between. This CDR3 spans 15 amino acids. In DNA, the CDR3 is TGTGCCAGCAGCTTCCGGGGGACCATGAACACTGAAGCTTTCTTT. Translating gives CASSFRGTMNTEAFF.

This chain joins TRBV29-1 and TRBJ2-7, with D unclear. CDR1 and CDR2 (germline): SQVTM, ANQGSEA. This CDR3 is built from 12 residues. V was cut by 5 bases and J by 4 bases, with 12 bases left in between. DNA of the CDR3: TGCAGCGTTCGCGGCGAAGGTTACGAGCAGTACTTC. This gives the protein CSVRGEGYEQYF.

The rearrangement links TRBV4-1 to TRBJ1-2, with D uncertain. Trimming cost V 1 base and J 6 bases, with 12 bases left between them. This CDR3 is 14 amino acids long. CDR1 and CDR2 (germline): MGHRA, YSYEKL. CDR3 loop: CASSQAFSWDGYTF. CDR3 DNA: TGCGCCAGCAGCCAAGCCTTCAGTTGGGATGGCTACACCTTC.

The V call is TRBV5-4, the J call TRBJ2-1, with 9 bases lining up with TRBD1. The ends lost 4 bases at V and 4 bases at J; junction bases unmatched: 6. Looked up from germline, CDR1 is SGHNT and CDR2 is YYREEE (reference sequence). The length of the CDR3 is 15 residues. CDR3 nucleotide sequence: TGTGCCAGCAGCAAAACAGGGGGCCTATACAATGAGCAGTTCTTC. Translated: CASSKTGGLYNEQFF.